One sample yielded the 2 T cell receptor beta chains listed below, sequenced in a study of blood T cell repertoires in COVID-19. Sequencing was performed with immunoSEQ multiplex PCR; in TCRdb, only in-frame clones are kept and a portion is missing. The table records 110,000 to 150,000 clones, 85% to 90% of them present only once. Material: PBMCs or T cells enriched from blood (not recorded which). The source is a man aged 55 to 70 who had recovered from COVID-19.

V gene TRBV2 combines with J gene TRBJ2-7; the match to TRBD2 covers 7 bases. The junction had 9 bases not matched to a gene; V was cut back by 4 bases and J by 0 bases. Per germline, CDR1 SNHLY and CDR2 FYNNEI. This CDR3 is built from 16 residues. The CDR3 nucleotides are TGTGCCAGCAGTGTTTTAGCGGGTAGGAGCTCCTACGAGCAGTACTTC. This gives the protein CASSVLAGRSSYEQYF.

This clone is a singleton in its sample. The rearrangement links TRBV28 to TRBJ2-7, with D unresolved. There are 11 residues in the CDR3. Germline V gene lookup returns CDR1 MDHEN and CDR2 SYDVKM. The V end lost 7 bases, the J end lost 6 bases, and 10 bases lay between the germline ends. The CDR3 nucleotides are TGTGCCAGCAAAATATCCGGCGAGCAGTACTTC. This translates into CASKISGEQYF.